The 24 T cell receptor beta chains listed next were all sequenced from one sample in a study of cytomegalovirus exposure and HLA in healthy donors. TCRdb's table, derived via immunoSEQ multiplex PCR, lists solely in-frame clones and lacks some. The sample has about 280,000 clones; more than 75% are singletons. The sequencing input was PBMCs. Receptor source: a woman aged 18-29 years in good health and CMV-seronegative.

V and J are TRBV15 and TRBJ1-5; D unresolved. V was shortened by 2 bases and J by 6 bases, with 5 bases between the two germline ends. The CDR3 covers 12 residues. The germline V gene encodes CDR1 LNHNV and CDR2 YYDKDF (reference sequence). The CDR3 is CATSRSSQPQHF. As DNA, the CDR3 is TGTGCCACCAGCAGATCATCTCAGCCCCAGCATTTT.

The chain has TRBV7-9 and TRBJ1-5, with 9 bases aligning to TRBD1. Germline V gives CDR1 SEHNR, CDR2 FQNEAQ (reference sequence). The CDR3 has 16 amino acids. V shed 5 bases and J 5 bases; nucleotides not matched to a gene: 10. For the CDR3, the DNA is TGTGCCAGCAGCCCGACTTCGGGACAGGGTCATCAGCCCCAGCATTTT. Amino acid sequence: CASSPTSGQGHQPQHF.

The chain is built from TRBV27 and TRBJ2-3; TRBD2 matches 14 bases. The CDR3 is 16 amino acids. V lost 6 bases, J lost 2 bases, and 4 bases stayed unmatched. Germline CDR1 is MNHEY and CDR2 is SMNVEV (reference sequence). DNA of the CDR3: TGTGCCAGCAGCCGGACTAGCGGGAGGATCACAGATACGCAGTATTTT. Amino acid sequence: CASSRTSGRITDTQYF.

The rearrangement uses TRBV5-1 and TRBJ2-4, with 7 bases aligning to TRBD1. The CDR3 totals 19 residues. The V segment lost 3 bases and the J segment 0 bases; nucleotides outside the gene matches: 15. Germline-derived CDR1 and CDR2 are SGHRS and YFSETQ. Here the CDR3 reads CASSYDRDTSTLAKNIQYF. CDR3 DNA: TGCGCCAGCAGCTATGACAGGGACACATCCACGTTAGCCAAAAACATTCAGTACTTC.

This sequence joins TRBV6-1 and TRBJ2-1; TRBD1 matches at 7 bases. This CDR3 has 16 amino acids. V was clipped by 1 base and J by 2 bases; unmatched bases: 5. Germline lookup yields CDR1 MNHNS and CDR2 SASEGT. The CDR3 DNA follows: TGTGCCAGCAGTGAAGGACAGGGTCAAACCTACAATGAGCAGTTCTTC. Encoded protein: CASSEGQGQTYNEQFF.

The CDR3 reads CASSATGSGEQYF. The CDR3, as DNA: TGTGCCAGCAGCGCGACAGGGTCTGGGGAGCAGTACTTC. V and J are TRBV7-7 and TRBJ2-7; 7 nucleotides line up with TRBD1. CDR3 size: 13 residues. CDR1 and CDR2 (germline): SSHAT, FNYEAQ (reference sequence). V lost 5 bases and J lost 7; bases outside the gene matches: 8.

This clone was seen many times. The chain uses TRBV7-6 and TRBJ2-3; D is unclear. Germline values: CDR1 SGHVS, CDR2 FNYEAQ. This CDR3 is built from 13 residues. V gave up 0 bases and J gave up 8 bases, with 9 bases separating them. DNA for the CDR3: TGTGCCAGCAGCTTAGCGGTAGGCGGTACGCAGTATTTT. Translating gives CASSLAVGGTQYF.

The chain has TRBV7-3 and TRBJ2-7, with a possible D match to TRBD2 (5 bases). Trimming took off 5 bases at V and 1 base at J, with 9 bases between the two ends. The CDR3 has 13 amino acids. Per germline, CDR1 SGHTA and CDR2 FQGTGA. The CDR3 coding sequence is TGTGCCAGCAGCCGAGGGAATTCCTACGAGCAGTACTTC. Its protein product is CASSRGNSYEQYF.

This sequence joins TRBV7-2 and TRBJ2-7; maybe TRBD2 (5 bases). The CDR3 has 16 amino acids. Per germline, CDR1 SGHTA and CDR2 FQGNSA. The ends were cut back, 1 base at V and 0 bases at J, with 13 bases in the middle. CDR3: CASSLVATTDSYEQYF. The DNA for the CDR3 is TGTGCCAGCAGCTTAGTAGCGACTACCGACTCCTACGAGCAGTACTTC.

The V call is TRBV19, the J call TRBJ1-4; D gene unclear. This CDR3 has 11 amino acids. Per germline, CDR1 LNHDA and CDR2 SQIVND (reference sequence). Trimming left V 6 bases short and J 7 bases short, with 6 bases between. CDR3: CASSQFEKLFF. The CDR3 region has the DNA TGTGCCAGTAGCCAGTTTGAAAAACTGTTTTTT.

The CDR3 here is CARDSSYSNQPQHF. CDR3 DNA: TGTGCCAGGGACAGTTCTTATAGCAATCAGCCCCAGCATTTT. This chain uses TRBV7-6 with TRBJ1-5; a possible D gene is TRBD1 (6 bases). Germline assignment: CDR1 SGHVS and CDR2 FNYEAQ. Between the trimmed V and J ends, which lost 9 bases and 0 bases, there was a span of 12 bases. The CDR3 loop spans 14 amino acids.

This chain uses TRBV11-3 with TRBJ2-7, with 9 bases aligning to TRBD2. There are 17 residues in the CDR3. V lost 8 bases, J lost 3 bases, and 17 bases stayed unmatched. From germline, CDR1 is SGHNT and CDR2 YENEEA. This CDR3 is CASQNLGLAGRLYEQYF. The DNA of the CDR3 is TGTGCCAGCCAAAACCTGGGGCTAGCGGGAAGGCTCTACGAGCAGTACTTC.

This clone was observed a few times. V usage is TRBV7-2 and J usage is TRBJ2-7; TRBD2 matches at 12 bases. The CDR3 has 14 residues. Germline values: CDR1 SGHTA, CDR2 FQGNSA. V lost 10 bases, J lost 6 bases, and 10 bases stayed unmatched. The CDR3 sequence is CAIPSASGRGEQYF. The CDR3 nucleotides are TGTGCCATCCCCTCGGCTAGCGGGAGGGGCGAGCAGTACTTC.

V is TRBV19 and J is TRBJ1-6; D uncertain. The CDR3 length is 16 residues. V was shortened by 0 bases and J by 0 bases, with 6 bases between the two germline ends. Germline CDR1 is LNHDA and CDR2 is SQIVND (reference sequence). The CDR3 protein is CASSIEKSSYNSPLHF. In nucleotides, the CDR3 is TGTGCCAGTAGTATAGAGAAGAGCTCCTATAATTCACCCCTCCACTTT.

This clone was counted a single time. The J gene is TRBJ1-1, the V gene TRBV27; possible D gene TRBD1, 6 bases. Between the trimmed V and J ends, which lost 6 bases and 4 bases, there was a span of 18 bases. Germline values: CDR1 MNHEY, CDR2 SMNVEV (reference sequence). The CDR3 has 15 amino acids. DNA for the CDR3: TGTGCCAGCAGCCAGGACTCCCGAGGGGGCACTGAAGCTTTCTTT. Translating it yields CASSQDSRGGTEAFF.

This clone was counted ten times or more. The CDR3 is CASSPDGGSYNEQFF. CDR3 coding DNA: TGTGCCAGCAGTCCCGACGGAGGTTCCTACAATGAGCAGTTCTTC. The chain uses TRBV6-1 and TRBJ2-1; the D gene is possibly TRBD2 (5 bases). The CDR3 length is 15 residues. Trimming took off 5 bases at V and 1 base at J, with 12 bases between the two ends. Germline V lookup: CDR1 MNHNS, CDR2 SASEGT.

The CDR3 region is CASSLLPGQGGEQYF. The CDR3 nucleotides read TGCGCCAGCAGCTTGTTGCCGGGACAGGGAGGCGAGCAGTACTTC. The chain combines TRBV5-1 with TRBJ2-7; TRBD1 aligns across 9 bases. The CDR3 totals 15 residues. Germline V lookup: CDR1 SGHRS, CDR2 YFSETQ. With 1 base clipped from V and 6 bases from J, the junction kept 8 bases outside the gene matches.

The chain couples TRBV27 to TRBJ1-1, with 11 bases fitting TRBD1. CDR1 and CDR2 (germline): MNHEY, SMNVEV (reference sequence). The CDR3 contains 17 residues. Losses at the gene ends were 5 bases for V and 3 bases for J; bases not matched to a gene: 11. The CDR3 DNA sequence: TGTGCCAGCAGTCACCGGGACAGGGGGTTTTCGTACACTGAAGCTTTCTTT. Amino acid sequence: CASSHRDRGFSYTEAFF.

The rearrangement joins TRBV29-1 to TRBJ2-2, with TRBD2 matching 8 bases. Looked up from germline, CDR1 is SQVTM and CDR2 is ANQGSEA. Unmatched junction bases numbered 13, after V lost 4 bases and J lost 6 bases. This CDR3 is 16 amino acids long. The CDR3 DNA is TGCAGCGTTGCATTTGTGATGAGCGGGAGTCCCGGGGAGCTGTTTTTT. This encodes CSVAFVMSGSPGELFF.

The chain links TRBV5-1 to TRBJ1-1, with D tentatively TRBD1 (6 bases). Germline V gene data show CDR1 as SGHRS and CDR2 as YFSETQ. CDR3 length: 16 amino acids. Deletions cut 2 bases from V and 0 bases from J, with 14 bases between. CDR3 coding DNA: TGCGCCAGCAGCTTTTCAATAGGGGGAGTGAACACTGAAGCTTTCTTT. As protein: CASSFSIGGVNTEAFF.

The chain combines TRBV25-1 with TRBJ2-5, with 9 bases matching TRBD2. V dropped 4 bases and J dropped 4; count of bases not matched to a gene: 10. The CDR3 contains 16 residues. CDR1 and CDR2 (germline): MGHDK, SYGVNS. The CDR3 DNA sequence: TGTGCCAGCAGTGCACCCCCGCGGGAGGGGCCAGAGACCCAGTACTTC. Its translation is CASSAPPREGPETQYF. The whole variable domain, remainder taken from reference TRBV25-1 and TRBJ2-5, is EADIYQTPRYLVIGTGKKITLECSQTMGHDKMYWYQQDPGMELHLIHYSYGVNSTEKGDLSSESTVSRIRTEHFPLTLESARPSHTSQYLCASSAPPREGPETQYFGPGTRLLVL.

This clone was seen only once. The J gene is TRBJ2-2, the V gene TRBV29-1, with TRBD1 matching 8 bases. Losses at the gene ends were 1 base for V and 7 bases for J; bases not matched to a gene: 11. This CDR3 contains 16 residues. In germline, CDR1 is SQVTM, CDR2 ANQGSEA. The DNA for the CDR3 is TGCAGCGTTGAAGGACCCGGGACAGGCCATTTCGGGGAGCTGTTTTTT. This translates into CSVEGPGTGHFGELFF.

The gene calls are TRBV2 and TRBJ2-1, with D unresolved. V lost 4 bases and J lost 6, with 16 bases in between. This CDR3 contains 15 residues. Germline CDR1 SNHLY, CDR2 FYNNEI. CDR3 in amino acids: CASSVQRSILNEQFF. CDR3 DNA: TGTGCCAGCAGTGTTCAGCGTTCTATACTCAATGAGCAGTTCTTC.

The gene calls are TRBV4-1 and TRBJ2-5, with 9 bases matching TRBD2. Germline CDR1 is MGHRA and CDR2 is YSYEKL. This CDR3 has 19 amino acids. The ends lost 0 bases at V and 10 bases at J; junction bases unmatched: 21. The CDR3 protein is CASSQEAPGVAGDSRDQYF. CDR3 nucleotides: TGCGCCAGCAGCCAAGAGGCCCCTGGGGTAGCGGGAGACTCGAGGGACCAGTACTTC.